These 18 T cell receptor beta chains originate from one sample sequenced in a study of identical twins. TCRdb recomputed calls from the 5' RACE reads with MiXCR, one row per CDR3 protein. The table includes 420,000 or so distinct CDR3 sequences, approximately 17% detected once. Sequencing used naive T cells sorted from blood. The receptors were sampled from a man aged 45-60 years in good health.

This clonotype was counted many times. CDR3 nucleotide sequence: TGCGCCAGCAGCCCATCAGGGGATCCACCCCTCCACTTT. Its translation is CASSPSGDPPLHF. V is TRBV5-1 and J is TRBJ1-6, with D perhaps TRBD1 (6 bases). The CDR3 has 13 amino acids. Trimming pared 4 bases from V and 11 bases from J, leaving 13 bases between. Germline V lookup: CDR1 SGHRS, CDR2 YFSETQ.

J is TRBJ2-3 and V is TRBV18, with 8 bases that match TRBD1. V gave up 2 bases and J gave up 4 bases; unmatched junction bases: 5. This CDR3 comprises 15 residues. Per the germline V gene, CDR1 is KGHSH and CDR2 is LQKENI. CDR3 sequence reads: CASSPRTGRADTQYF. The CDR3 nucleotides read TGTGCCAGCTCACCAAGGACAGGGAGAGCAGATACGCAGTATTTT.

The gene calls are TRBV13 and TRBJ2-7, with 9 bases aligning to TRBD1. The germline gives CDR1 PRHDT, CDR2 FYEKMQ (reference sequence). V trimming: 4 bases; J trimming: 7 bases; junction bases outside the gene matches: 11. The CDR3 consists of 15 residues. CDR3 nucleotide sequence: TGTGCCAGCAGCTCCCCGGACAGGGGTCGTAGGGAGCAGTACTTC. Residues: CASSSPDRGRREQYF.

The chain couples TRBV4-3 to TRBJ2-3; perhaps TRBD1 as D (5 bases). In germline, CDR1 is LGHNA, CDR2 YSLEER. With 0 bases removed from V and 5 bases from J, the gap between germline ends came to 9 bases. CDR3 size: 14 residues. DNA of the CDR3: TGCGCCAGCAGCCAAGAGACAGACGGAGATACGCAGTATTTT. This sequence encodes CASSQETDGDTQYF.

In its sample, this clonotype was seen a few times. The V gene is TRBV12-3 or TRBV12-4, the J gene TRBJ2-2, with D unresolved. V lost 2 bases and J lost 2, with 6 bases in between. There are 14 residues in the CDR3. CDR3 in amino acids: CASSLQSNTGELFF. In DNA, the CDR3 is TGTGCCAGCAGTTTACAGAGTAACACCGGGGAGCTGTTTTTT.

The chain carries TRBV28 and TRBJ2-4, with a possible D match to TRBD1 (6 bases). Trimming stripped 7 bases from V and 0 bases from J, with 25 bases between. The CDR3 is made up of 19 amino acids. CDR1 and CDR2 from the germline V gene are MDHEN and SYDVKM. The CDR3 coding sequence is TGTGCCAGCAAGGCTCCCGGACAGACCCTTGTCGGAGCCAAAAACATTCAGTACTTC. This encodes CASKAPGQTLVGAKNIQYF.

This sequence joins TRBV5-5 and TRBJ2-7; D gene uncertain. Germline V gene sequence: CDR1 SGHKS, CDR2 YYEKEE (reference sequence). V lost 2 bases and J 0 bases, leaving 15 bases between the germline ends. This CDR3 contains 16 residues. CDR3 sequence reads: CASSFDILPLSYEQYF. CDR3 sequence (DNA): TGTGCCAGCAGCTTCGACATCCTCCCCCTCTCCTACGAGCAGTACTTC.

This clonotype was observed a few times. This chain connects TRBV20-1 to TRBJ2-1; 9 bases fit TRBD2. There are 18 residues in the CDR3. From germline, CDR1 is DFQATT and CDR2 SNEGSKA (reference sequence). The J segment lost 0 bases and the V segment lost 1 base, leaving 10 bases of the junction unmatched. The CDR3 DNA sequence: TGCAGTGCTAGAGGAACGAGACTAGCGGTTCCCTCCTACAATGAGCAGTTCTTC. Amino acids: CSARGTRLAVPSYNEQFF.

This clonotype was seen only a few times. V usage is TRBV5-1 and J usage is TRBJ2-1, with a tentative D call TRBD2 (6 bases). The CDR3 is 14 residues long. Germline V gene lookup returns CDR1 SGHRS and CDR2 YFSETQ. V was shortened by 0 bases and J by 8 bases, with 12 bases between the two germline ends. In nucleotides, the CDR3 is TGCGCCAGCAGCTTGGCCCCGGAGGGCTATGAGCAGTTCTTC. Amino acid sequence: CASSLAPEGYEQFF.

The sample holds a few counts of this clonotype. V is TRBV4-1 and J is TRBJ1-1; no clear D gene. This CDR3 has 14 residues. Germline V lookup: CDR1 MGHRA, CDR2 YSYEKL. Trimming took 1 base from V and 1 from J, leaving 7 bases between them. The CDR3 DNA follows: TGCGCCAGCAGCCAAGTTTCCCGGAACACTGAAGCTTTCTTT. Translated: CASSQVSRNTEAFF.

The genes are TRBV12-3 or TRBV12-4 and TRBJ2-1, with a weak D call TRBD1 (6 bases). The CDR3 loop spans 14 amino acids. The V end was cut by 6 bases, the J end by 6 bases, with 15 bases between. The CDR3 region is CASSPSGQFNEQFF. CDR3 in DNA: TGTGCCAGCAGCCCGTCCGGACAGTTCAATGAGCAGTTCTTC.

The rearrangement joins TRBV20-1 to TRBJ1-1; D is undetermined. V was clipped by 4 bases and J by 4 bases, with 13 bases between them. The germline V gene has CDR1 DFQATT and CDR2 SNEGSKA (reference sequence). The CDR3 sequence is 13 residues long. The CDR3 coding sequence is TGCAGTGCTAAGAAGGGTTTGGCCACTGAAGCTTTCTTT. This encodes CSAKKGLATEAFF.

This clonotype showed up many times. The chain employs TRBV6-2 or TRBV6-3 and TRBJ2-5, with 7 bases aligning to TRBD1. The CDR3 is made up of 14 amino acids. Germline V lookup: CDR1 MNHEY, CDR2 SVGEGT. The V segment lost 6 bases and the J segment 1 base; nucleotides outside the gene matches: 5. CDR3 protein: CASRIDRVQETQYF. Here the CDR3 DNA reads TGTGCCAGCAGGATTGACAGGGTCCAAGAGACCCAGTACTTC.

This clonotype was seen just once. CDR3 loop: CSAYDRAGANVLTF. CDR3 DNA sequence: TGCAGTGCGTACGACAGGGCTGGGGCCAACGTCCTGACTTTC. The V gene is TRBV20-1, the J gene TRBJ2-6; the match to TRBD1 covers 7 bases. From germline, CDR1 is DFQATT and CDR2 SNEGSKA (reference sequence). V shed 6 bases and J 2 bases; nucleotides not matched to a gene: 4. CDR3 length: 14 residues.

This clonotype is a singleton in its sample. The gene calls are TRBV29-1 and TRBJ2-7; D gene uncertain. Germline CDR1 is SQVTM and CDR2 is ANQGSEA. This CDR3 is built from 14 residues. Trimming pared 4 bases from V and 0 bases from J, leaving 13 bases between. The CDR3 is CSVVRAESSYEQYF. The DNA for the CDR3 is TGCAGCGTTGTTAGGGCGGAGAGCTCCTACGAGCAGTACTTC.

A remark on this clonotype: One end of the junction fails to match germline, which may point to a read error. The chain recombines TRBV6-2 or TRBV6-3 with TRBJ2-1; 7 positions agree with TRBD2. CDR3 length equals 16 residues. Germline V lookup: CDR1 MNHEY, CDR2 SVGEGT. The chain's CDR3 is CASRYSLAARGNEQFF. The DNA for the CDR3 is TGTGCCAGCCGTTACTCCCTAGCGGCCCGAGGAAATGAGCAGTTCTTC.

This clonotype has at least ten counts. J is TRBJ1-2 and V is TRBV20-1; 7 positions agree with TRBD1. V was pared by 1 base and J by 5 bases, with 16 bases of the junction left unmatched. The CDR3 has 17 residues. The germline gives CDR1 DFQATT, CDR2 SNEGSKA (reference sequence). The CDR3: CSARGRQGWRLSYGYTF. CDR3 nucleotides: TGCAGTGCTAGAGGGAGACAGGGCTGGCGTTTGTCTTATGGCTACACCTTC.

This clonotype was counted ten times or more. The genes are TRBV20-1 and TRBJ2-5; 10 bases map to TRBD2. This CDR3 has 16 amino acids. The V segment lost 6 bases and the J segment 4 bases; nucleotides outside the gene matches: 14. Germline lookup yields CDR1 DFQATT and CDR2 SNEGSKA (reference sequence). The CDR3 nucleotides read TGCAGTGCGCCAATCTGGCTAGCGGGAGACCGAGAGACCCAGTACTTC. It yields the protein CSAPIWLAGDRETQYF.